This TCR beta chain was obtained from a study of blood T cells in healthy people across ages. The germline V gene encodes CDR1 SQVTM and CDR2 ANQGSEA. The CDR3 is 14 amino acids. After removal of 6 bases from V and 4 bases from J, the junction contained 7 bases not matched to a gene. A J-beta primer mix and a sample-barcoded 5' primer were used in a second PCR of about 6 to 12 cycles. MiXCR was run by TCRdb on the 5' RACE reads, yielding one entry per CDR3 protein. The table lists over 700,000 distinct CDR3 sequences, roughly 53% of them singletons. The sequenced material came from blood. The sequence came from a man older than 75 in good health. This sequence joins TRBV29-1 and TRBJ2-5, with 11 nucleotides matching TRBD1. CDR3 amino acids: CSVGTGGSGETQYF. The CDR3 coding sequence is TGCAGCGTCGGGACAGGGGGTAGTGGAGAGACCCAGTACTTC.